This T cell receptor (beta chain) appears in the sequencing data of a study of T cell repertoires in cytomegalovirus infection. In the study overall: It can be stated that public TCR beta signatures indicated CMV infection as well as a matching HLA type.

The CDR3 is 14 amino acids. With 4 bases clipped from V and 0 bases from J, the junction kept 2 bases outside the gene matches. The V gene's germline CDR1 is DFQATT and CDR2 SNEGSKA (reference sequence). TCRdb re-called the reads through MiXCR, storing one row per CDR3 protein. This table has about 740,000 distinct CDR3 sequences, roughly a third appearing once. J is TRBJ1-3 and V is TRBV20-1, with TRBD1 matching 8 bases. The TCR sequence derives from a human donor in good health (CMV status not recorded). Some clones in this sample may be carry-over from other donors' samples. The material sequenced was PBMCs. For the CDR3, the DNA is TGCAGTGCTACTGACAGGGGCTCTGGAAACACCATATATTTT. Encoded protein: CSATDRGSGNTIYF.